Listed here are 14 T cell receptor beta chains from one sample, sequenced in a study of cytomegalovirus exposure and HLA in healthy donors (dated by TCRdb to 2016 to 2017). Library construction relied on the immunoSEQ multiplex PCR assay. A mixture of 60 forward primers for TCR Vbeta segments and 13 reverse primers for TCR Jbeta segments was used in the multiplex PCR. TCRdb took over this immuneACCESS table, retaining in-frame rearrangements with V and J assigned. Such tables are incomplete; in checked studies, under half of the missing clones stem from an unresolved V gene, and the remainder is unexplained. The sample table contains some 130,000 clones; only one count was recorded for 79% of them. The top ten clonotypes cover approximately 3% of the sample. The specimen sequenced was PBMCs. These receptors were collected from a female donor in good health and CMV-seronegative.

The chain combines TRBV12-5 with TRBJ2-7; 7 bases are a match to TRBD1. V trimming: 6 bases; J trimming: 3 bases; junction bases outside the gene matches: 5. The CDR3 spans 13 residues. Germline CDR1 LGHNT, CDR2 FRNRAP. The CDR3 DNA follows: TGTGCTAGTGGCAAAGACAGGGACTACGAGCAGTACTTC. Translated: CASGKDRDYEQYF.

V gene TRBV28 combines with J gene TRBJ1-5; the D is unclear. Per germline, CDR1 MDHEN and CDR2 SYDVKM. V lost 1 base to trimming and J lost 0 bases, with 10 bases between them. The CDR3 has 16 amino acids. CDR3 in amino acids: CASSLSGSYSNQPQHF. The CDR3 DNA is TGTGCCAGCAGTTTATCTGGCAGTTATAGCAATCAGCCCCAGCATTTT. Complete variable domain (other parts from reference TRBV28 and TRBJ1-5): DVKVTQSSRYLVKRTGEKVFLECVQDMDHENMFWYRQDPGLGLRLIYFSYDVKMKEKGDIPEGYSVSREKKERFSLILESASTNQTSMYLCASSLSGSYSNQPQHFGDGTRLSIL.

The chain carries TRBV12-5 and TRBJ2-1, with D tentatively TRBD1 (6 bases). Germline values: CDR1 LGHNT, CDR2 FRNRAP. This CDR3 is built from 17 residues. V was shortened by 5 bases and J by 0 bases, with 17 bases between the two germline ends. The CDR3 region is CASGPRGGDSSYNEQFF. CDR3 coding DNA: TGTGCTAGTGGTCCCCGAGGGGGTGACAGCTCCTACAATGAGCAGTTCTTC.

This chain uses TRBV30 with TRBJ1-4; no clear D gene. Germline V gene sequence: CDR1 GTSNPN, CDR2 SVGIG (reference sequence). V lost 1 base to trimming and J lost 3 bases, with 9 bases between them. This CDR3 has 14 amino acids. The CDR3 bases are TGTGCCTGGAGTGCGGCACAGCCTAATGAAAAACTGTTTTTT. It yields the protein CAWSAAQPNEKLFF.

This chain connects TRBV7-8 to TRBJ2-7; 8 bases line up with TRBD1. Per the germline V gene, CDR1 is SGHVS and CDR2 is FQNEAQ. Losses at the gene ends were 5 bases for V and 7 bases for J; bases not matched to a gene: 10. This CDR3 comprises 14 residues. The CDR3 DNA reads TGTGCCAGCAGCGTCCGGGACAGGCTTTGGGAGCAGTACTTC. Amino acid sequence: CASSVRDRLWEQYF.

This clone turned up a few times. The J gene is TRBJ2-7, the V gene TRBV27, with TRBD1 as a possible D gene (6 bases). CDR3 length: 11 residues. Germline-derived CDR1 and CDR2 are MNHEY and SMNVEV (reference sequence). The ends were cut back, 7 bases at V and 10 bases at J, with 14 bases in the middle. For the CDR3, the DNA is TGTGCCAGCACGTGGCGACAGGCACAGTACTTC. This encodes CASTWRQAQYF.

This CDR3 is CAISESVAHYGYTF. The CDR3 DNA sequence: TGTGCCATCAGTGAGTCAGTGGCTCACTATGGCTACACCTTC. The chain combines TRBV10-3 with TRBJ1-2; D is uncertain. The CDR3 is 14 amino acids. Per germline, CDR1 ENHRY and CDR2 SYGVKD. V lost 0 bases, J lost 3 bases, and 8 bases lay in between.

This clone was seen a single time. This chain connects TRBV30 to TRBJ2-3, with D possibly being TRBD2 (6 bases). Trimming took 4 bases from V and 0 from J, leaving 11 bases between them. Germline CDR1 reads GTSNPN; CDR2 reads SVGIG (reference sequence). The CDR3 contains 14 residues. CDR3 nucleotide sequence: TGTGCCTGGAATAAGGGGACTAGCACAGATACGCAGTATTTT. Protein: CAWNKGTSTDTQYF.

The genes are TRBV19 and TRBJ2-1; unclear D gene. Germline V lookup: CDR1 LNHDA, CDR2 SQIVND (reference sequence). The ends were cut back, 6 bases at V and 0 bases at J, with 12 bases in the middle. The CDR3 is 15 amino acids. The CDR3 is CASRLDGDSYNEQFF. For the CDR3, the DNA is TGTGCCAGTAGGCTTGACGGAGACTCCTACAATGAGCAGTTCTTC.

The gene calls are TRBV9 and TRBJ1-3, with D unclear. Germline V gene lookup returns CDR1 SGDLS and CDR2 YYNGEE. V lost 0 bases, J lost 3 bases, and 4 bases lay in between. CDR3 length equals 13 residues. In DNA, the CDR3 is TGTGCCAGCAGCGTAGACGGTGGAAACACCATATATTTT. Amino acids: CASSVDGGNTIYF.

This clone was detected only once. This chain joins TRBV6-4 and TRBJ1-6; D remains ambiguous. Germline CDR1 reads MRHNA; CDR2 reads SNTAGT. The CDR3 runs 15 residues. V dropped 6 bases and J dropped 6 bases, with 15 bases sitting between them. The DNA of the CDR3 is TGTGCCAGCAGCCGCGACCCAGCGGGTAATTCACCCCTCCACTTT. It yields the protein CASSRDPAGNSPLHF.

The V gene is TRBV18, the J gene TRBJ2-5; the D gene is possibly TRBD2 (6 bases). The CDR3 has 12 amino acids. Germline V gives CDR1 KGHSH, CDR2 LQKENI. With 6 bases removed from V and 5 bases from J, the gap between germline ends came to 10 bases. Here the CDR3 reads CASSGEVETQYF. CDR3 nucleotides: TGTGCCAGCTCCGGGGAGGTGGAGACCCAGTACTTC.

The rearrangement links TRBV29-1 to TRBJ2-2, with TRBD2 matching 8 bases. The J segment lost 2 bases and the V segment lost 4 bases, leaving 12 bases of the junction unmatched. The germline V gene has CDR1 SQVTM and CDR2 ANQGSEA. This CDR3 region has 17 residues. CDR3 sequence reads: CSVAAGGASGNTGELFF. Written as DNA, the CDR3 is TGCAGCGTTGCGGCGGGAGGAGCCTCGGGCAACACCGGGGAGCTGTTTTTT.

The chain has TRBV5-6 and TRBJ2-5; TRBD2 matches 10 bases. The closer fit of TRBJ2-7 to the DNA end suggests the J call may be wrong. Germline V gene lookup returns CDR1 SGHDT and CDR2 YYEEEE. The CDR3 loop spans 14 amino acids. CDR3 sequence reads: CASAGTSVSYEQYF. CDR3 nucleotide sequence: TGTGCCAGTGCCGGGACTAGCGTCTCCTACGAGCAGTACTTC.